One and the same sample provided the 19 T cell receptor beta chains below, sequenced in a study of OX40 agonist ivuxolimab in advanced cancers. Assay: immunoSEQ multiplex PCR; the TCRdb copy retains only in-frame clones and omits some. The table lists some 70,000 clones, approximately 86% of them singletons, with around 2.6% in the top ten. Sequences were derived from CD4+ or CD8+ T cells sorted from blood, sampled in a trial of the OX40 agonist ivuxolimab. The receptors come from an adult with an advanced solid tumor such as melanoma, head and neck, liver or kidney cancer.

The J gene is TRBJ2-7, the V gene TRBV5-6; maybe TRBD2 (6 bases). Trimming stripped 7 bases from V and 0 bases from J, with 11 bases between. The CDR3 extends over 13 amino acids. Per the germline V gene, CDR1 is SGHDT and CDR2 is YYEEEE. The CDR3 loop is CASVPRGSYEQYF. CDR3 bases: TGTGCCAGCGTCCCGCGGGGCTCCTACGAGCAGTACTTC.

The chain links TRBV20-1 to TRBJ2-5; D not resolved. This CDR3 region has 11 residues. The germline V gene has CDR1 DFQATT and CDR2 SNEGSKA (reference sequence). The V end was cut by 3 bases, the J end by 2 bases, with 4 bases between. CDR3 amino acids: CSARAQETQYF. The DNA of the CDR3 is TGCAGTGCTAGGGCTCAAGAGACCCAGTACTTC.

This chain links TRBV2 with TRBJ1-1, with no clear D. V gave up 0 bases and J gave up 7 bases, with 9 bases separating them. CDR1 is SNHLY and CDR2 is FYNNEI in the germline V gene. The CDR3 runs to 13 residues. The CDR3 protein is CASSEAPLVEAFF. Here the CDR3 DNA reads TGTGCCAGCAGTGAAGCGCCCTTGGTTGAAGCTTTCTTT.

The rearrangement joins TRBV11-2 to TRBJ2-1; D not certain. Germline loops: CDR1 SGHAT, CDR2 FQNNGV. V gave up 0 bases and J gave up 12 bases, with 15 bases separating them. The CDR3 is 14 amino acids. The CDR3 DNA sequence: TGTGCCAGCAGCTTAGATCAAGAGAGAGGTAGGCAGTTCTTC. It codes for CASSLDQERGRQFF.

The chain joins TRBV19 to TRBJ2-1, with D uncertain. CDR1 is LNHDA and CDR2 is SQIVND in the germline V gene (reference sequence). This CDR3 has 17 amino acids. Trimming stripped 3 bases from V and 0 bases from J, with 15 bases between. CDR3 loop: CASSIIVDRTSYNEQFF. CDR3 DNA: TGTGCCAGTAGTATTATAGTTGACCGGACCTCCTACAATGAGCAGTTCTTC. The entire variable domain, with the rest obtained from reference TRBV19 and TRBJ2-1, is as follows: DGGITQSPKYLFRKEGQNVTLSCEQNLNHDAMYWYRQDPGQGLRLIYYSQIVNDFQKGDIAEGYSVSREKKESFPLTVTSAQKNPTAFYLCASSIIVDRTSYNEQFFGPGTRLTVL.

The gene calls are TRBV5-1 and TRBJ1-1, with D possibly matching TRBD1 (6 bases). Germline-derived CDR1 and CDR2 are SGHRS and YFSETQ. This CDR3 has 16 residues. V lost 5 bases, J lost 1 base, and 18 bases lay in between. The CDR3 region is CASSSNSARGNTEAFF. The CDR3 DNA is TGCGCCAGCAGTTCGAACTCCGCCAGGGGGAACACTGAAGCTTTCTTT.

The genes are TRBV19 and TRBJ1-3; D remains unclear. Germline loops: CDR1 LNHDA, CDR2 SQIVND (reference sequence). This CDR3 region has 15 residues. Trimming removed 8 bases at V and 4 bases at J, with 18 bases between. CDR3 residues: CASSLGKKPGNTIYF. The CDR3 coding sequence is TGTGCCAGTTCCCTGGGAAAGAAACCGGGAAACACCATATATTTT.

A note on this clone: Other DNA sequences in the sample encode the same CDR3. This chain uses TRBV10-2 with TRBJ2-7, with 7 bases matching TRBD1. This CDR3 comprises 14 residues. Looked up from germline, CDR1 is WSHSY and CDR2 is SAAADI. V dropped 7 bases and J dropped 7; count of bases not matched to a gene: 13. In DNA, the CDR3 is TGCGCCAGCAAGGACAGGTGGGGAACTTTGGAGCAGTACTTC. This codes for CASKDRWGTLEQYF.

The gene calls are TRBV7-6 and TRBJ1-2, with a weak D call TRBD1 (5 bases). Germline values: CDR1 SGHVS, CDR2 FNYEAQ. The CDR3 sequence is 14 residues long. The germline V and J ends were trimmed by 5 bases and 4 bases, with 14 bases remaining between them. The CDR3: CASSRSAGTYGYTF. In nucleotides, the CDR3 is TGTGCCAGCAGCCGATCGGCGGGGACCTATGGCTACACCTTC.

This rearrangement joins TRBV15 to TRBJ2-7; the D call may be TRBD1 or TRBD2 (5 bases each). With 2 bases removed from V and 5 bases from J, the gap between germline ends came to 7 bases. The CDR3 totals 12 residues. Germline V gene data show CDR1 as LNHNV and CDR2 as YYDKDF (reference sequence). CDR3 protein: CATSRWGNEQYF. The CDR3 region has the DNA TGTGCCACCAGCAGATGGGGGAACGAGCAGTACTTC. The full variable domain, with the rest looked up from reference TRBV15 and TRBJ2-7, is DAMVIQNPRYQVTQFGKPVTLSCSQTLNHNVMYWYQQKSSQAPKLLFHYYDKDFNNEADTPDNFQSRRPNTSFCFLDIRSPGLGDTAMYLCATSRWGNEQYFGPGTRLTVT.

This sequence joins TRBV6-5 and TRBJ1-2; TRBD1 agrees at 9 bases. This CDR3 is 15 amino acids long. The V segment lost 6 bases and the J segment 8 bases; nucleotides outside the gene matches: 13. Per germline, CDR1 MNHEY and CDR2 SVGAGI. The CDR3 reads CASSRGQGLTWGYTF. The CDR3 nucleotides read TGTGCCAGCAGCCGAGGACAGGGGCTCACTTGGGGCTACACCTTC.

J is TRBJ1-1 and V is TRBV19, with a weak D call TRBD1 (5 bases). Trimming stripped 6 bases from V and 0 bases from J, with 14 bases between. Germline CDR1 is LNHDA and CDR2 is SQIVND (reference sequence). The CDR3 loop spans 15 amino acids. Here the CDR3 reads CASRRQGKLNTEAFF. Written as DNA, the CDR3 is TGTGCCAGTAGGCGTCAGGGAAAATTGAACACTGAAGCTTTCTTT.

This chain connects TRBV2 to TRBJ1-5; 8 nucleotides align to TRBD1. The ends lost 4 bases at V and 6 bases at J; junction bases unmatched: 11. Germline CDR1 SNHLY, CDR2 FYNNEI. The CDR3 consists of 16 residues. The CDR3 nucleotides are TGTGCCAGCAGTGGGGCAGGGGGCTTACAGGGTCAGCCCCAGCATTTT. Translation: CASSGAGGLQGQPQHF.

The chain couples TRBV28 to TRBJ1-4, with D tentatively TRBD1 (6 bases). Germline CDR1 MDHEN, CDR2 SYDVKM. This CDR3 has 14 amino acids. The V end was cut by 4 bases, the J end by 5 bases, with 11 bases between. Here the CDR3 DNA reads TGTGCCAGCAGTTCTGGGACACCGAATGAAAAACTGTTTTTT. Translating it yields CASSSGTPNEKLFF.

The chain joins TRBV10-1 to TRBJ2-7; 9 bases agree with TRBD1. In germline, CDR1 is WNHNN, CDR2 SYGVQD (reference sequence). The V segment lost 3 bases and the J segment 0 bases; nucleotides outside the gene matches: 3. The CDR3 has 15 residues. The CDR3 spells CASSDGQGSSYEQYF. The CDR3 nucleotides read TGCGCCAGCAGTGATGGACAGGGGAGCTCCTACGAGCAGTACTTC.

The chain is built from TRBV27 and TRBJ2-7; possible D gene TRBD1, 6 bases. Germline V gene data show CDR1 as MNHEY and CDR2 as SMNVEV (reference sequence). The CDR3 totals 15 residues. V lost 2 bases, J lost 2 bases, and 13 bases lay in between. The CDR3 bases are TGTGCCAGCAGTTTAAAGGGGTCAGGGGCCTACGAGCAGTACTTC. Protein product: CASSLKGSGAYEQYF.

By sample fraction, this clone is medium-sized. The rearrangement uses TRBV9 and TRBJ1-1; no clear D. The CDR3 is 14 residues long. CDR1 and CDR2 (germline): SGDLS, YYNGEE. The V end lost 4 bases, the J end lost 0 bases, and 10 bases lay between the germline ends. CDR3 loop: CASSPFGVNTEAFF. For the CDR3, the DNA is TGTGCCAGCAGCCCCTTTGGGGTGAACACTGAAGCTTTCTTT.

The rearrangement joins TRBV2 to TRBJ1-5; weak D call: TRBD1 (6 bases). Germline assignment: CDR1 SNHLY and CDR2 FYNNEI. CDR3 length equals 15 residues. V was shortened by 3 bases and J by 5 bases, with 14 bases between the two germline ends. This CDR3 is CASSEWGRGHQPQHF. The CDR3 DNA reads as TGTGCCAGCAGTGAGTGGGGGCGAGGGCATCAGCCCCAGCATTTT.

The CDR3: CASSIDGPNYGYTF. The CDR3 DNA follows: TGCGCCAGCAGCATCGACGGGCCTAACTATGGCTACACCTTC. The J gene is TRBJ1-2, the V gene TRBV5-1; no firm D call. Germline values: CDR1 SGHRS, CDR2 YFSETQ. V gave up 4 bases and J gave up 0 bases, with 10 bases separating them. This CDR3 region has 14 residues.